These 2 T cell receptor beta chains were sequenced from one sample in a study of response to subunit inactivated influenza vaccine. TCRdb reprocessed the RT-PCR reads via MiXCR and lists one record per CDR3 protein. The data hold 610,000 or so distinct CDR3 sequences, with 13% to 15% observed a single time. Sequencing was performed on PBMCs from blood, taken 11 to 12 days after vaccination. The receptors shown here come from a man between 50 and 59 years old who received an inactivated influenza vaccine.

This clonotype has only a few counts. This chain joins TRBV20-1 and TRBJ2-1; 12 bases map to TRBD2. Germline V gene lookup returns CDR1 DFQATT and CDR2 SNEGSKA (reference sequence). V gave up 0 bases and J gave up 4 bases; unmatched junction bases: 7. The CDR3 is 17 residues long. The CDR3 reads CSARDLTSGGLYNEQFF. CDR3 bases: TGCAGTGCTAGAGATCTAACTAGCGGGGGGCTATACAATGAGCAGTTCTTC.

The chain employs TRBV23-1 and TRBJ2-1; 7 nucleotides line up with TRBD2. TRBV23-1 is an ORF; its function is uncertain. With V trimmed by 2 bases and J by 8 bases, 12 bases remained unmatched. This CDR3 comprises 16 residues. CDR3 nucleotides: TGCGCCAGCAGTCAAGGAGACAGCGGGAAGTTTTATGAGCAGTTCTTC. It codes for CASSQGDSGKFYEQFF.